Here is one T cell receptor (beta chain) with its context. The data were obtained in a study of technical replicates of blood from several donors. After removal of 0 bases from V and 4 bases from J, the junction contained 4 bases not matched to a gene. Germline V gives CDR1 SGHTA, CDR2 FQGTGA. This CDR3 has 16 amino acids. Assay used: immunoSEQ multiplex PCR; TCRdb lists only in-frame clones, some missing. The table shows tens of thousands of clones, with more than 90% occurring only once. This clonotype was obtained from a human donor in good health. The chain couples TRBV7-3 to TRBJ1-1, with 11 bases lining up with TRBD1. The sequenced sample consisted of T cells isolated from PBMCs. The DNA of the CDR3 is TGTGCCAGCAGCTTAACCGGGACAGGGGGTTTCACTGAAGCTTTCTTT. It specifies CASSLTGTGGFTEAFF.